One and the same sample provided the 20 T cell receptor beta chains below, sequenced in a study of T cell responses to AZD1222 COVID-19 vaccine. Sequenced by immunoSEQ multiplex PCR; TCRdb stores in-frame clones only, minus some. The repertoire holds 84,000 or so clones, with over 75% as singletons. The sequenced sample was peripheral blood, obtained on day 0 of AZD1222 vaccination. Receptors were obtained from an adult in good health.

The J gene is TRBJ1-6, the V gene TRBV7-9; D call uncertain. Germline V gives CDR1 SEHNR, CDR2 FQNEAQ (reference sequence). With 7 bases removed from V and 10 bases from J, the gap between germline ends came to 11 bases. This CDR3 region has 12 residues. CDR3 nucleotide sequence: TGTGCCAGCAACGGTCACGGGTCACCCCTCCACTTT. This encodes CASNGHGSPLHF.

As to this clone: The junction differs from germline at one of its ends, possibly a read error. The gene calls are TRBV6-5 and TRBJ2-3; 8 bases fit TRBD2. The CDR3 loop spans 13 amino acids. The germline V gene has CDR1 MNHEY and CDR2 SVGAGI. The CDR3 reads CASSRSGLVGRDF. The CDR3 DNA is TGTGCCAGCAGCCGATCGGGACTAGTCGGAAGGGATTTT.

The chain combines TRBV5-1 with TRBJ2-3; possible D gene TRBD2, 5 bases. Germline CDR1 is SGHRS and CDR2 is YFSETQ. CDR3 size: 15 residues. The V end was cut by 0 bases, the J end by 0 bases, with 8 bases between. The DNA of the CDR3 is TGCGCCAGCAGCTTGGGCGGCGGGAGCACAGATACGCAGTATTTT. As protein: CASSLGGGSTDTQYF.

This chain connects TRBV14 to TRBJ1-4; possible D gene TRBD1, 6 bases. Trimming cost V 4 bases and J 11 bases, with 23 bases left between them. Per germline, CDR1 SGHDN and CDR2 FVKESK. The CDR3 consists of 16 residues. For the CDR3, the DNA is TGTGCCAGCAGCCCCCTCCGCCGGGACACCGGCGACAAACTGTTTTTT. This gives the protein CASSPLRRDTGDKLFF.

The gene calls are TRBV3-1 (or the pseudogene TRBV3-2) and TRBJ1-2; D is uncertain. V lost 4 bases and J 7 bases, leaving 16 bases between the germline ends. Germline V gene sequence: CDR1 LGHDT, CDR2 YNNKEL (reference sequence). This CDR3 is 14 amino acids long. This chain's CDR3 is CASSPTGFEGGYTF. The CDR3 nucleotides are TGTGCCAGCAGCCCGACGGGTTTTGAAGGTGGCTACACCTTC.

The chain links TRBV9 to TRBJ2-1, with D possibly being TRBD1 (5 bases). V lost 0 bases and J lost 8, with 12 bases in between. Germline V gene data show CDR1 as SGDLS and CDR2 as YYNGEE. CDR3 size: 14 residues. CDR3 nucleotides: TGTGCCAGCAGCGTAGGAGGCTGGGGCGATGAGCAGTTCTTC. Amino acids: CASSVGGWGDEQFF.

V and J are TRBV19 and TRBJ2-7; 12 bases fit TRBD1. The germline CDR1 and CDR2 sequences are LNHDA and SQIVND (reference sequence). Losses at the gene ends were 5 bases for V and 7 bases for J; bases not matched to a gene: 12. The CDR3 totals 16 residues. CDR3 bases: TGTGCCAGTAGTGCGGAGGGGACAGGGGGCTTCGGGGAGCAGTACTTC. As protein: CASSAEGTGGFGEQYF.

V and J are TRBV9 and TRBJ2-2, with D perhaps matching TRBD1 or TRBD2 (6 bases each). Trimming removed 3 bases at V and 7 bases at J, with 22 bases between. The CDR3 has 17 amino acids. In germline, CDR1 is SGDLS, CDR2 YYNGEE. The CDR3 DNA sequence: TGTGCCAGCAGCGGGACAGTCCTAGCGCCTGGGGGCGGGGAGCTGTTTTTT. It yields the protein CASSGTVLAPGGGELFF.

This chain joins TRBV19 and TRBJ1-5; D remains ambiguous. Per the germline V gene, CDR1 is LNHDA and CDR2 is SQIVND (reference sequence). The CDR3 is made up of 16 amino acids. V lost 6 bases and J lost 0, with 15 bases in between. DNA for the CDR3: TGTGCCAGTAGCCGACGGACCGATTATAGCAATCAGCCCCAGCATTTT. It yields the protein CASSRRTDYSNQPQHF.

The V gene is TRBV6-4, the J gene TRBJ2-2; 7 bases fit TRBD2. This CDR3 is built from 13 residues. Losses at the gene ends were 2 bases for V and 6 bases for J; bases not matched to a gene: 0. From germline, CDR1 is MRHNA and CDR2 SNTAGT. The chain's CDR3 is CASSDRGAGELFF. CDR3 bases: TGTGCCAGCAGTGACCGGGGGGCCGGGGAGCTGTTTTTT.

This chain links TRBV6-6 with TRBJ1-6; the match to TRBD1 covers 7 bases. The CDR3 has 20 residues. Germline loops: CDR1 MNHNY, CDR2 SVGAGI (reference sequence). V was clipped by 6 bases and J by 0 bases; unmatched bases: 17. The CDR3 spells CASSPDSTGTPSSYNSPLHF. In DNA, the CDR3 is TGTGCCAGCAGCCCAGATTCGACAGGGACACCAAGCTCCTATAATTCACCCCTCCACTTT.

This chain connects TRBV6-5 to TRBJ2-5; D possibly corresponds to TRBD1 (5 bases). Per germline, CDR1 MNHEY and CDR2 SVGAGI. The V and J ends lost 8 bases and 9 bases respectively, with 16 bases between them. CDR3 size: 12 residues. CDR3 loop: CASAGSYGAQYF. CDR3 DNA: TGTGCCAGCGCAGGGTCTTATGGGGCCCAGTACTTC.

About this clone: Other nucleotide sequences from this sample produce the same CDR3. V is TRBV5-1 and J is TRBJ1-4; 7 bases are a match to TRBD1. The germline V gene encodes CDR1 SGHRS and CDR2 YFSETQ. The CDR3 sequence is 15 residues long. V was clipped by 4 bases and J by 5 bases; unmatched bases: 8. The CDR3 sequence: CASSRGDSTNEKLFF. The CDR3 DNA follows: TGCGCCAGCAGCCGGGGGGACAGTACCAATGAAAAACTGTTTTTT.

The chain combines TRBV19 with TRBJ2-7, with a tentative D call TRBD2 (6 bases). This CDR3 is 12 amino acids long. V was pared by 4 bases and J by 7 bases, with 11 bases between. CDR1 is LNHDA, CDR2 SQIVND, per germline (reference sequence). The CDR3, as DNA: TGTGCCAGTAGTACGGGAGCCTTTGAGCAGTACTTC. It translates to CASSTGAFEQYF. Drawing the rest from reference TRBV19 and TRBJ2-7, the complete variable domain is DGGITQSPKYLFRKEGQNVTLSCEQNLNHDAMYWYRQDPGQGLRLIYYSQIVNDFQKGDIAEGYSVSREKKESFPLTVTSAQKNPTAFYLCASSTGAFEQYFGPGTRLTVT.

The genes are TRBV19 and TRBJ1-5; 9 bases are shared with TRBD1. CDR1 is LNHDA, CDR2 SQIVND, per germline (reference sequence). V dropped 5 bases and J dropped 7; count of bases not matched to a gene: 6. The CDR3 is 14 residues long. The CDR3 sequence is CASSWTGERQPQHF. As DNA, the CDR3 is TGTGCCAGTAGTTGGACAGGGGAAAGGCAGCCCCAGCATTTT.

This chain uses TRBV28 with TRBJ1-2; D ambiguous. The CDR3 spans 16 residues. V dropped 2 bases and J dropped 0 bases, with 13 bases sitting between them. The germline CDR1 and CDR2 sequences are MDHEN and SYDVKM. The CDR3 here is CASSLDLLPANYGYTF. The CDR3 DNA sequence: TGTGCCAGCAGTTTAGATCTTCTTCCAGCTAACTATGGCTACACCTTC.

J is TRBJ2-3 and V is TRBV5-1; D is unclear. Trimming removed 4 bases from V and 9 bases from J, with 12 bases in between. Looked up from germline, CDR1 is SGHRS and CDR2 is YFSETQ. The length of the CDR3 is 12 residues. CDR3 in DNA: TGCGCCAGCAGCCCGGGCCCTGGGACGCAGTATTTT. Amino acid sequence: CASSPGPGTQYF.

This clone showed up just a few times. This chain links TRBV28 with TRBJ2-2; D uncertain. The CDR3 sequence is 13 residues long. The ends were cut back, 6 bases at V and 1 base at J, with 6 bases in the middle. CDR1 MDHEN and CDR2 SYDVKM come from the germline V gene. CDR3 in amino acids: CASRVRNTGELFF. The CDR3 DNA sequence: TGTGCCAGCAGGGTACGGAACACCGGGGAGCTGTTTTTT.

The CDR3 protein is CASSLIRQVSGNTIYF. DNA of the CDR3: TGTGCCAGCAGCTTAATCAGACAGGTCTCTGGAAACACCATATATTTT. V is TRBV7-9 and J is TRBJ1-3; D is perhaps TRBD1 (6 bases). V gave up 2 bases and J gave up 0 bases, with 11 bases separating them. The CDR3 is made up of 16 amino acids. Germline lookup yields CDR1 SEHNR and CDR2 FQNEAQ (reference sequence). The whole variable domain, filled in from reference TRBV7-9 and TRBJ1-3, reads DTGVSQNPRHKITKRGQNVTFRCDPISEHNRLYWYRQTLGQGPEFLTYFQNEAQLEKSRLLSDRFSAERPKGSFSTLEIQRTEQGDSAMYLCASSLIRQVSGNTIYFGEGSWLTVV.

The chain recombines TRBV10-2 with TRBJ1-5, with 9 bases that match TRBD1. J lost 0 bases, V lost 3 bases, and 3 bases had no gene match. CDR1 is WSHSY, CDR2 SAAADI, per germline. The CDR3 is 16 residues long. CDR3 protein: CASSEPGQGSNQPQHF. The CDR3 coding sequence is TGCGCCAGCAGTGAACCGGGACAGGGTAGCAATCAGCCCCAGCATTTT.